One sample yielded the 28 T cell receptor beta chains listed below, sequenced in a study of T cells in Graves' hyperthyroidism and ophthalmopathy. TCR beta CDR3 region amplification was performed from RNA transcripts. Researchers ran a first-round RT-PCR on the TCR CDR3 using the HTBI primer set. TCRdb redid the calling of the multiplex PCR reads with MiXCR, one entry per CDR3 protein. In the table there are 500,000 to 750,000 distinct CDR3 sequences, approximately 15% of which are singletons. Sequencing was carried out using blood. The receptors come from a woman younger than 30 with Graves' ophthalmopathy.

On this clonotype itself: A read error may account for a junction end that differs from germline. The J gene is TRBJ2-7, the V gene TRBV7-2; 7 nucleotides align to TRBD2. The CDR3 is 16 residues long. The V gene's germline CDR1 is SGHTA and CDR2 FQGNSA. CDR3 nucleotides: TGTGCCAGCAACTTACAGTCAGCGGGGTACTCCTACGAGCAGTACTTC. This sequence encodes CASNLQSAGYSYEQYF.

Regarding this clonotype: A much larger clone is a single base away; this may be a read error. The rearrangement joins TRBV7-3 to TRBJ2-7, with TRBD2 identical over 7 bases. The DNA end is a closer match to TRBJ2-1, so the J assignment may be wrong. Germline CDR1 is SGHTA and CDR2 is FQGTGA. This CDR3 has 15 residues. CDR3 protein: CASSVGAGPPYEQFF. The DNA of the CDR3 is TGTGCCAGCAGCGTAGGAGCGGGGCCTCCCTACGAGCAGTTCTTC.

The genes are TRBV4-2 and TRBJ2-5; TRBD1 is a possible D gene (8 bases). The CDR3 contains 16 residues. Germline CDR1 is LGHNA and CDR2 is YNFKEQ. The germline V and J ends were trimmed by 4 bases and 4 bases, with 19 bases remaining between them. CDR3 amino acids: CASSLSTGGRGETQYF. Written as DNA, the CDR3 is TGTGCCAGCAGCCTTTCAACAGGGGGGAGGGGAGAGACCCAGTACTTC.

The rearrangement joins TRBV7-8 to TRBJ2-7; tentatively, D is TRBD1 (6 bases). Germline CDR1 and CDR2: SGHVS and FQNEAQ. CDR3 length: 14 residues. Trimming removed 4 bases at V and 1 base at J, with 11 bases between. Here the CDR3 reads CASSSRGASYEQYF. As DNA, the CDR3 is TGTGCCAGCAGCTCCAGGGGAGCGTCCTACGAGCAGTACTTC.

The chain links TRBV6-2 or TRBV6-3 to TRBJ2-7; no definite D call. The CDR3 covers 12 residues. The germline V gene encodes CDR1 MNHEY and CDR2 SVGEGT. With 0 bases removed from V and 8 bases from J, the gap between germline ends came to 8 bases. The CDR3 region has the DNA TGTGCCAGCAGTTACTCAGCCGCTAAGCAGTACTTC. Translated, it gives CASSYSAAKQYF.

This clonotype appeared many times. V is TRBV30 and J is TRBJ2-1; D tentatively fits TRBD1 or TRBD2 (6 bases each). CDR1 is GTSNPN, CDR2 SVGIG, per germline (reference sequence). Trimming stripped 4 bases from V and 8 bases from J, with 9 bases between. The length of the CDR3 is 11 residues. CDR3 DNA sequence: TGTGCCTGGATGGGGGGCTATGAGCAGTTCTTC. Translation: CAWMGGYEQFF.

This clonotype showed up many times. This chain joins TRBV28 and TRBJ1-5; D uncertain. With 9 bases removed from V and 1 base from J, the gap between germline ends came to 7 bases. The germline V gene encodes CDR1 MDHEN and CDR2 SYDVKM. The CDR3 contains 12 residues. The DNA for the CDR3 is TGTGCCAGTCTCCAAAGCAATCAGCCCCAGCATTTT. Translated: CASLQSNQPQHF.

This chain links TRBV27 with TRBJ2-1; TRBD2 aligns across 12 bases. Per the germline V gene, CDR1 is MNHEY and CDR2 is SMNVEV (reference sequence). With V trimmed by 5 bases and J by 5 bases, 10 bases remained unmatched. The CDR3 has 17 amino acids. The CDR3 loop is CASSLLAGGTPDNEQFF. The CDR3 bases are TGTGCCAGCAGTCTTCTAGCGGGAGGGACTCCTGACAATGAGCAGTTCTTC.

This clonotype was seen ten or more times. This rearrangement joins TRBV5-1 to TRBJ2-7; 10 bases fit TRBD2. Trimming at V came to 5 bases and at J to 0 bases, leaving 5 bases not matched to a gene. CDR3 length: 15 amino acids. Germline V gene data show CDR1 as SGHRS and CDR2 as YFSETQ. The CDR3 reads CASRPWTSGSYEQYF. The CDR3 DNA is TGCGCCAGCAGACCGTGGACTAGCGGCTCCTACGAGCAGTACTTC.

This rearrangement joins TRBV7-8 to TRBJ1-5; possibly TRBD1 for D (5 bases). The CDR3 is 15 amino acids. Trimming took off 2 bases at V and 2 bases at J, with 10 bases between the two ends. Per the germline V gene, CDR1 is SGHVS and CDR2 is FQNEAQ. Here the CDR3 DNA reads TGTGCCAGCAGCTTACTCGGGGCAGGCAATCAGCCCCAGCATTTT. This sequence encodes CASSLLGAGNQPQHF.

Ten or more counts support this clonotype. CDR3 DNA sequence: TGTGCCAGCAGCTTTCTCACAGGGGGCGCTTTATACGAGCAGTACTTC. Translating it yields CASSFLTGGALYEQYF. The V call is TRBV28, the J call TRBJ2-7, with 9 nucleotides matching TRBD1. After removal of 6 bases from V and 4 bases from J, the junction contained 13 bases not matched to a gene. The CDR3 covers 16 residues. Germline CDR1 reads MDHEN; CDR2 reads SYDVKM.

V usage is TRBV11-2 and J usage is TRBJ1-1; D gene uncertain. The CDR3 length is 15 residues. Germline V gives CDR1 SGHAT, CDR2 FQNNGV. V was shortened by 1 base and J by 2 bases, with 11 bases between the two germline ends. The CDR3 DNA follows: TGTGCCAGCAGCTTAGGGGCAGTATCTAACACTGAAGCTTTCTTT. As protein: CASSLGAVSNTEAFF. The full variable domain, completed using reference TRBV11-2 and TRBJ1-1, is EAGVAQSPRYKIIEKRQSVAFWCNPISGHATLYWYQQILGQGPKLLIQFQNNGVVDDSQLPKDRFSAERLKGVDSTLKIQPAKLEDSAVYLCASSLGAVSNTEAFFGQGTRLTVV.

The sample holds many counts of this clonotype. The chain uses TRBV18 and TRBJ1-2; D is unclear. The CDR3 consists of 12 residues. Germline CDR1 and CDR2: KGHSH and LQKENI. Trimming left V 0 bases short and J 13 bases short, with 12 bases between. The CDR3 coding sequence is TGTGCCAGCTCACCACCGAACCCTCTGGTCACCTTC. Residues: CASSPPNPLVTF.

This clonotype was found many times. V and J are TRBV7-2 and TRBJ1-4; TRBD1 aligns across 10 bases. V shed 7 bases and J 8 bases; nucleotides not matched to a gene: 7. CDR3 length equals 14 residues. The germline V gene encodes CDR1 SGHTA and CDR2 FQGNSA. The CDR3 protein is CASTQTGGLEKLFF. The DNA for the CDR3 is TGTGCCAGCACCCAGACAGGGGGCTTGGAAAAACTGTTTTTT.

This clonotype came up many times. In DNA form, the CDR3 reads TGCAGCGTTCCTCGGACCCGGGGGACAGGGGCTTATGGCTACACCTTC. Its protein product is CSVPRTRGTGAYGYTF. The V and J genes are TRBV29-1 and TRBJ1-2; 10 bases agree with TRBD1. Looked up from germline, CDR1 is SQVTM and CDR2 is ANQGSEA. The CDR3 runs to 16 residues. V shed 5 bases and J 5 bases; nucleotides not matched to a gene: 14.

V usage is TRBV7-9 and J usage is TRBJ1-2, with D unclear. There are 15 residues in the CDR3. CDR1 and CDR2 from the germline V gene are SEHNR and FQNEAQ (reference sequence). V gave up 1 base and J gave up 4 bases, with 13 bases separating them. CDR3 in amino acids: CASSLGWRTVYGYTF. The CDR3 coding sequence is TGTGCCAGCAGCTTAGGATGGCGGACGGTCTATGGCTACACCTTC.

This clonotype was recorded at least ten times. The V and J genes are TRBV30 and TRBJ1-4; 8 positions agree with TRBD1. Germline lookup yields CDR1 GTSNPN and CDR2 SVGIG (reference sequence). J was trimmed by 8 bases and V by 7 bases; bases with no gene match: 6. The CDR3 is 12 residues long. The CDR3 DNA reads TGTGCCTTAGGACAGGGTGGGGAAAAACTGTTTTTT. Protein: CALGQGGEKLFF. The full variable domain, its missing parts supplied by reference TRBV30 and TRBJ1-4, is SQTIHQWPATLVQPVGSPLSLECTVEGTSNPNLYWYRQAAGRGLQLLFYSVGIGQISSEVPQNLSASRPQDRQFILSSKKLLLSDSGFYLCALGQGGEKLFFGSGTQLSVL.

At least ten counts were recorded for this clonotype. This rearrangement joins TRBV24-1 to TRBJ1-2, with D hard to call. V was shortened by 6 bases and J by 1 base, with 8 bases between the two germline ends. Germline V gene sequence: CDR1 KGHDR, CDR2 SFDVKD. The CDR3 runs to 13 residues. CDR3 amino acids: CATSPSRNYGYTF. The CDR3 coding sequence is TGTGCCACCAGTCCCAGTCGTAACTATGGCTACACCTTC.

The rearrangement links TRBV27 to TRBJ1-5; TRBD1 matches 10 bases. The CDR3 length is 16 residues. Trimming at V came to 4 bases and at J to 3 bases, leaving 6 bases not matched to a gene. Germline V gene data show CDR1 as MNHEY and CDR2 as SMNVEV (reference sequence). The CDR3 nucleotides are TGTGCCAGCAGTTCCGGGACAGGGGCTTACAATCAGCCCCAGCATTTT. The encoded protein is CASSSGTGAYNQPQHF.

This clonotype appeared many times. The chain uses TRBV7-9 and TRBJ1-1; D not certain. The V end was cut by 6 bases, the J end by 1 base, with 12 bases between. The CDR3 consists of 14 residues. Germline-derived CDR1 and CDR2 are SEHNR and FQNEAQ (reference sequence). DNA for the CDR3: TGTGCCAGCAGGATTGGGAGTAAGAACACTGAAGCTTTCTTT. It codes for CASRIGSKNTEAFF.

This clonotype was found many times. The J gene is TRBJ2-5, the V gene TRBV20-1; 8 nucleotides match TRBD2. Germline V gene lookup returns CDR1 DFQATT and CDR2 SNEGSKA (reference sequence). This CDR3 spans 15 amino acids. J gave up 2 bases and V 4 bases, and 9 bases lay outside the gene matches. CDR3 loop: CSAIRAGEVQETQYF. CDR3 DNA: TGCAGTGCTATACGAGCGGGAGAGGTTCAAGAGACCCAGTACTTC.

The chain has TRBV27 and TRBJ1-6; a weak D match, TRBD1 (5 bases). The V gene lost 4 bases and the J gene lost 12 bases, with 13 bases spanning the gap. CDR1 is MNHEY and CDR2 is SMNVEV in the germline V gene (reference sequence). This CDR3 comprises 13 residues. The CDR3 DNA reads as TGTGCCAGCAGTTCCAGGGCCTTAGGACCCCTCCACTTT. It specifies CASSSRALGPLHF.

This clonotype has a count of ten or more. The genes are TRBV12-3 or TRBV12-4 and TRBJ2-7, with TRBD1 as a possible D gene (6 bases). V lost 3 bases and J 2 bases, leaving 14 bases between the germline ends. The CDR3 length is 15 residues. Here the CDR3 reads CASSFWGQKTYEQYF. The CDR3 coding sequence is TGTGCCAGCAGTTTTTGGGGGCAGAAGACCTACGAGCAGTACTTC.

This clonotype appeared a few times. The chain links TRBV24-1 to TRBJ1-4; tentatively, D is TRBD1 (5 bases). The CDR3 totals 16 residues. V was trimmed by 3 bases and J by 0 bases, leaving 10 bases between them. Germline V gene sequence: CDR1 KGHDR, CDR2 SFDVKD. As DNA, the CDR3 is TGTGCCACCAGTGATCCGACAGTTGCAACTAATGAAAAACTGTTTTTT. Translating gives CATSDPTVATNEKLFF.

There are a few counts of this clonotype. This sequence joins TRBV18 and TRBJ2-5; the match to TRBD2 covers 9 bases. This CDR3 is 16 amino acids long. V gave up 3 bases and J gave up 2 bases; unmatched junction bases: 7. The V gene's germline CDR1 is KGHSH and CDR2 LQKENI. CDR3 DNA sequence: TGTGCCAGCTCACCCTTCCTAGCGGGAACGCAAGAGACCCAGTACTTC. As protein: CASSPFLAGTQETQYF.

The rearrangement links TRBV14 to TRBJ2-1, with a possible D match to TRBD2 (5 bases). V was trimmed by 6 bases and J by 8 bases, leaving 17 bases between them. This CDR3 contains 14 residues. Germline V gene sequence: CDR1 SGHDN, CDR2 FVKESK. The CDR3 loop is CASSLQQRYDEQFF. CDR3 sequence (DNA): TGTGCCAGCAGTTTACAACAGCGGTACGATGAGCAGTTCTTC. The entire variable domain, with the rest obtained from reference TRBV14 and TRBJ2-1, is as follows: EAGVTQFPSHSVIEKGQTVTLRCDPISGHDNLYWYRRVMGKEIKFLLHFVKESKQDESGMPNNRFLAERTGGTYSTLKVQPAELEDSGVYFCASSLQQRYDEQFFGPGTRLTVL.

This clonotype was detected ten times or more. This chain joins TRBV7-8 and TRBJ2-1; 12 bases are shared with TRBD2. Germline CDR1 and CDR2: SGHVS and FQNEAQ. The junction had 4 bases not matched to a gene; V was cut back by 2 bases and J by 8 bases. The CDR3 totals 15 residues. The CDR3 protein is CASSLYLAGGDEQFF. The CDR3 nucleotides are TGTGCCAGCAGCTTATATCTAGCGGGAGGGGATGAGCAGTTCTTC.

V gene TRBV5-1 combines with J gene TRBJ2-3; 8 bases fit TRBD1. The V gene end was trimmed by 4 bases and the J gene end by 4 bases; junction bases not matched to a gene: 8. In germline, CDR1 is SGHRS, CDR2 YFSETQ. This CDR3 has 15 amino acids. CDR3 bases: TGCGCCAGCAGCACCGCCCCCAGGGGGCCAGATACGCAGTATTTT. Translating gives CASSTAPRGPDTQYF.